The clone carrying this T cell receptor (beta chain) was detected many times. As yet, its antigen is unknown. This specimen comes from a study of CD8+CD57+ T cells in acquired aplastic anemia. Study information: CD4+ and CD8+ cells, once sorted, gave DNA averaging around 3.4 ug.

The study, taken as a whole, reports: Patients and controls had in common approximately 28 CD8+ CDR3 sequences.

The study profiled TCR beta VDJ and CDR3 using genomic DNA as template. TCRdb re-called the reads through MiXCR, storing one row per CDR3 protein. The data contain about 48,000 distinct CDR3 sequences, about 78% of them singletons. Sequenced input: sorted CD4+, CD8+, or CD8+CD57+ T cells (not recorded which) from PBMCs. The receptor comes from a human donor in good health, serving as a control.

CDR3 region: CASSVTSGVYNEQFF. DNA for the CDR3: TGTGCCAGCAGCGTTACTAGCGGGGTTTACAATGAGCAGTTCTTC. This chain links TRBV7-9 with TRBJ2-1; 10 bases are shared with TRBD2. V shed 5 bases and J 4 bases; nucleotides not matched to a gene: 5. CDR1 and CDR2 (germline): SEHNR, FQNEAQ (reference sequence). This CDR3 has 15 amino acids. Using reference TRBV7-9 and TRBJ2-1 for the parts outside the CDR3, the full variable domain is DTGVSQNPRHKITKRGQNVTFRCDPISEHNRLYWYRQTLGQGPEFLTYFQNEAQLEKSRLLSDRFSAERPKGSFSTLEIQRTEQGDSAMYLCASSVTSGVYNEQFFGPGTRLTVL.